This T cell receptor (beta chain) was captured in a study of control samples from healthy donors and cancer patients. Data came from immunoSEQ multiplex PCR; TCRdb stores just in-frame clones and leaves some out. The table has around 79,000 clones, 80% to 95% seen once. To note about this clone: The germline gene is not matched at one end of the junction; a read error may be the cause.

The TCR sequence derives from a woman in her thirties or forties with lung cancer. The source material was PBMCs.

CDR3: CATSPGWEQYF. As DNA, the CDR3 is TGTGCCACCAGTCCCGGCTGGGAGCAGTACTTC. The chain joins TRBV25-1 to TRBJ2-7; D not resolved. Germline-derived CDR1 and CDR2 are MGHDK and SYGVNS. The length of the CDR3 is 11 residues.